The next 8 T cell receptor beta chains were all read from a single sample in a study of T cell responses to AZD1222 COVID-19 vaccine. Sequencing was performed with immunoSEQ multiplex PCR; in TCRdb, only in-frame clones are kept and a portion is missing. The sample shows around 110,000 clones, approximately 93% of them seen only once. Here the sequenced sample was peripheral blood, taken on day 0 of AZD1222 vaccination. The receptors were sampled from an adult in good health.

V is TRBV19 and J is TRBJ2-5; D is perhaps TRBD2 (6 bases). The germline V gene encodes CDR1 LNHDA and CDR2 SQIVND (reference sequence). The length of the CDR3 is 13 residues. The V end lost 8 bases, the J end lost 4 bases, and 14 bases lay between the germline ends. The CDR3 reads CASGRSWGETQYF. CDR3 DNA: TGTGCCAGTGGGAGGTCCTGGGGAGAGACCCAGTACTTC.

The rearrangement joins TRBV7-9 to TRBJ1-3; D remains unclear. This CDR3 comprises 16 residues. Germline V gene data show CDR1 as SEHNR and CDR2 as FQNEAQ (reference sequence). Trimming left V 2 bases short and J 2 bases short, with 13 bases between. The CDR3 DNA sequence: TGTGCCAGCAGCTTATGGGGAGGGATCGCTGGAAACACCATATATTTT. This sequence encodes CASSLWGGIAGNTIYF.

The rearrangement uses TRBV28 and TRBJ2-1; 15 nucleotides align to TRBD2. Germline CDR1 and CDR2: MDHEN and SYDVKM. Trimming removed 6 bases from V and 9 bases from J; junction bases left unmatched: 9. The CDR3 runs to 16 residues. This chain's CDR3 is CASRTARTSGRGEQFF. For the CDR3, the DNA is TGTGCCAGCAGAACCGCTCGGACTAGCGGGAGGGGTGAGCAGTTCTTC.

This chain connects TRBV9 to TRBJ1-4, with D possibly TRBD1 on 5 matching bases. V was trimmed by 0 bases and J by 3 bases, leaving 15 bases between them. Germline V CDR1 and CDR2: SGDLS, YYNGEE. This CDR3 is 17 amino acids long. The CDR3 DNA sequence: TGTGCCAGCAGCGTAGAAGGGACTAGTACGGCTAATGAAAAACTGTTTTTT. It encodes CASSVEGTSTANEKLFF.

This clone occurred once. The chain uses TRBV2 and TRBJ1-5; D is possibly TRBD1 (5 bases). The CDR3 runs 14 residues. V was cut by 6 bases and J by 0 bases, with 9 bases left in between. Germline V gives CDR1 SNHLY, CDR2 FYNNEI. The CDR3 here is CASRSGLSNQPQHF. CDR3 nucleotide sequence: TGTGCCAGCAGGTCGGGACTTAGCAATCAGCCCCAGCATTTT.

The rearrangement links TRBV6-6 to TRBJ2-7; 7 nucleotides align to TRBD1. The CDR3 runs 12 residues. V lost 5 bases and J lost 5; bases outside the gene matches: 3. CDR1 and CDR2 (germline): MNHNY, SVGAGI (reference sequence). CDR3 nucleotides: TGTGCCAGCAGTCCGCAGGGGGACGAGCAGTACTTC. This encodes CASSPQGDEQYF.

J is TRBJ1-3 and V is TRBV27, with D uncertain. V was trimmed by 5 bases and J by 0 bases, leaving 8 bases between them. The CDR3 sequence is 14 residues long. Germline CDR1 is MNHEY and CDR2 is SMNVEV (reference sequence). CDR3 loop: CASSPALSGNTIYF. CDR3 sequence (DNA): TGTGCCAGCAGTCCAGCCCTCTCTGGAAACACCATATATTTT.

The chain recombines TRBV27 with TRBJ1-4, with D maybe TRBD1 (6 bases). V was clipped by 6 bases and J by 7 bases, with 18 bases between them. This CDR3 is 15 amino acids long. The germline gives CDR1 MNHEY, CDR2 SMNVEV (reference sequence). The CDR3 is CASRDSGGMAEKLFF. CDR3 nucleotide sequence: TGTGCCAGCAGGGACAGCGGTGGGATGGCTGAAAAACTGTTTTTT.